This TCR beta chain comes out of a study of blood T cell repertoires in COVID-19. Across the whole study: Samples of COVID-19 (acute and convalescent) were obtained from the United States, Italy and Spain. T cells, B-cell-depleted T cells, or PBMCs provided the cDNA or gDNA that served as material.

This clone has only one observation. The Seattle patients joined while their infection was active and were tracked longitudinally afterward. CDR1 MNHEY and CDR2 SVGAGI come from the germline V gene. The V and J ends lost 2 bases and 0 bases, in that order; junction bases with no gene match: 1. This CDR3 has 16 amino acids. TCRdb's copy holds only in-frame clones and misses some; the assay was immunoSEQ multiplex PCR. The sample lists about 120,000 clones, more than 75% occurring once. This chain joins TRBV6-5 and TRBJ2-2, with 9 nucleotides matching TRBD1. The TCR originated in a man in his sixties with COVID-19, enrolled during active disease. Input material: peripheral blood. DNA for the CDR3: TGTGCCAGCAGTTACGACAGGGGGACGAACACCGGGGAGCTGTTTTTT. Amino acids: CASSYDRGTNTGELFF.